Listed below are T cell receptor beta chains from one sample, sequenced in a study of shared clonotypes between healthy human individuals. Libraries were prepared by immunoSEQ multiplex PCR; TCRdb keeps only in-frame clonotypes and omits some of them. The table has hundreds of thousands of clones, around three quarters seen once. Sequenced: PBMCs. The origin of the receptors is a woman in her thirties or forties in good health. Some clones in this sample may be carry-over from other donors' samples. Both conserved end residues are part of each CDR3. A D gene is named only where the DNA matches it firmly. The size of a clone is reported for some rows only, either as once, few or many, or as a class for expanded clones.

V gene: TRBV29-1
clone size: many
J gene: TRBJ1-2
D gene: NA
CDR3 protein: CSAPAWGGYTF
CDR3 DNA: TGCAGCGCTCCAGCATGGGGCGGCTACACCTTC

V gene: TRBV28
clone size: few
J gene: TRBJ1-2
D gene: NA
CDR3 protein: CASRDRPNYGYTF
CDR3 DNA: TGTGCCAGCAGGGACAGACCTAACTATGGCTACACCTTC

V gene: TRBV5-1
clone size: NA
J gene: TRBJ2-5
D gene: NA
CDR3 protein: CASSGDQETQYF
CDR3 DNA: TGCGCCAGCTCAGGAGATCAAGAGACCCAGTACTTC

V gene: TRBV19
clone size: NA
J gene: TRBJ2-7
D gene: NA
CDR3 protein: CASSINTGYYEQYF
CDR3 DNA: TGTGCCAGTAGTATTAACACTGGATACTACGAGCAGTACTTC

V gene: TRBV11-2
clone size: NA
J gene: TRBJ2-7
D gene: TRBD1
CDR3 protein: CASSLGGTGFGEQYF
CDR3 DNA: TGTGCCAGCAGCTTGGGCGGGACAGGGTTCGGCGAGCAGTACTTC

V gene: TRBV5-1
clone size: NA
J gene: TRBJ2-1
D gene: NA
CDR3 protein: CASSMDGDEQFF
CDR3 DNA: TGCGCCAGCAGCATGGACGGGGATGAGCAGTTCTTC

V gene: TRBV15
clone size: few
J gene: TRBJ2-1
D gene: NA
CDR3 protein: CATSRAVAGEQFF
CDR3 DNA: TGTGCCACCAGCAGAGCGGTCGCGGGAGAGCAGTTCTTC

V gene: TRBV5-1
clone size: few
J gene: TRBJ2-5
D gene: NA
CDR3 protein: CASKTGEPQETQYF
CDR3 DNA: TGCGCCAGCAAAACCGGAGAACCTCAAGAGACCCAGTACTTC

V gene: TRBV29-1
clone size: NA
J gene: TRBJ2-3
D gene: NA
CDR3 protein: CSVGVAITDTQYF
CDR3 DNA: TGCAGCGTTGGAGTAGCAATCACAGATACGCAGTATTTT

V gene: TRBV5-1
clone size: NA
J gene: TRBJ2-7
D gene: NA
CDR3 protein: CASSLWGGSYEQYF
CDR3 DNA: TGCGCCAGCAGCTTGTGGGGCGGCTCCTACGAGCAGTACTTC

V gene: TRBV13
clone size: few
J gene: TRBJ2-7
D gene: NA
CDR3 protein: CASSFIAGSEQYF
CDR3 DNA: TGTGCCAGCAGCTTCATAGCCGGCTCCGAGCAGTACTTC

V gene: TRBV10-2
clone size: NA
J gene: TRBJ1-3
D gene: NA
CDR3 protein: CASSEGGRSGNTIYF
CDR3 DNA: TGCGCCAGCAGTGAGGGCGGACGCTCTGGAAACACCATATATTTT

V gene: TRBV6-5
clone size: NA
J gene: TRBJ1-5
D gene: NA
CDR3 protein: CASSLGQNQPQHF
CDR3 DNA: TGTGCCAGCAGTCTCGGACAGAATCAGCCCCAGCATTTT

V gene: TRBV19
clone size: few
J gene: TRBJ2-7
D gene: NA
CDR3 protein: CASSIRQAISYEQYF
CDR3 DNA: TGTGCCAGTAGTATACGACAGGCGATCTCCTACGAGCAGTACTTC

V gene: TRBV5-1
clone size: NA
J gene: TRBJ2-2
D gene: NA
CDR3 protein: CASSLDLGSTTGELFF
CDR3 DNA: TGCGCCAGCAGCTTGGATTTGGGGTCAACCACCGGGGAGCTGTTTTTT

V gene: TRBV11-1
clone size: NA
J gene: TRBJ2-7
D gene: TRBD1
CDR3 protein: CASGPGGQGASYEQYF
CDR3 DNA: TGTGCCAGCGGACCAGGTGGACAGGGGGCTTCCTACGAGCAGTACTTC

V gene: TRBV9
clone size: NA
J gene: TRBJ2-1
D gene: TRBD2
CDR3 protein: CASSVASGNEQFF
CDR3 DNA: TGTGCCAGCAGCGTGGCTAGCGGGAATGAGCAGTTCTTC